Sequencing of this T cell receptor beta chain was carried out in a study of early T cells in non-severe SARS-CoV-2 infection. Germline assignment: CDR1 SSHAT and CDR2 FNYEAQ (reference sequence). This CDR3 is built from 16 residues. At least ten counts were recorded for this clonotype. One end of the junction varies from germline; a read error may be responsible. Researchers tagged individual cDNA molecules with unique molecular identifiers. TCRdb redid the calling of the 5' RACE reads with MiXCR, one entry per CDR3 protein. This sample has around 21,000 distinct CDR3 sequences, with about 4% found just once.

The V call is TRBV7-7, the J call TRBJ2-2; a weak D match, TRBD2 (6 bases). This clonotype originated in an adult who was a healthcare worker with PCR-confirmed SARS-CoV-2 infection or an uninfected control (not recorded which). What was sequenced was whole blood. This CDR3 is CASSLGPGGNTGELFF. CDR3 DNA: TGTGCTAGCAGCTTAGGGCCCGGGGGGAACACCGGGGAGCTGTTTTTT.